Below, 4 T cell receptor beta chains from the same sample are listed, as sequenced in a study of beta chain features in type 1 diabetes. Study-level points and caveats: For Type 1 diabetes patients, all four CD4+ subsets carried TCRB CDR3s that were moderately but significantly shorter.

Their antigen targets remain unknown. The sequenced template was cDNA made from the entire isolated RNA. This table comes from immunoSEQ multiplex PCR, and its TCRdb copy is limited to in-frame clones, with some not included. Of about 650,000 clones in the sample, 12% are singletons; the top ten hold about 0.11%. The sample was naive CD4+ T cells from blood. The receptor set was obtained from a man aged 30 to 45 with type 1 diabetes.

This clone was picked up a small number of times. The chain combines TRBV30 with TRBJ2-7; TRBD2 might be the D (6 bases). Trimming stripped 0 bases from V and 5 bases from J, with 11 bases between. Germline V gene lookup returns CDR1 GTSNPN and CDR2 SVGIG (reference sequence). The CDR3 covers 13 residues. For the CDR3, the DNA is TGTGCCTGGAGTGTACCCGGGGGAGACGAGCAGTACTTC. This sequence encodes CAWSVPGGDEQYF.

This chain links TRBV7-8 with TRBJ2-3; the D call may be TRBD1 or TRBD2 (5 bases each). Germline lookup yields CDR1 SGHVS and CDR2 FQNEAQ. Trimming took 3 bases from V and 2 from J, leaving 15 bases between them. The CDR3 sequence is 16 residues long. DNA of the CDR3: TGTGCCAGCAGCTTTGTTTCAGGGACGTCCACAGATACGCAGTATTTT. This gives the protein CASSFVSGTSTDTQYF.

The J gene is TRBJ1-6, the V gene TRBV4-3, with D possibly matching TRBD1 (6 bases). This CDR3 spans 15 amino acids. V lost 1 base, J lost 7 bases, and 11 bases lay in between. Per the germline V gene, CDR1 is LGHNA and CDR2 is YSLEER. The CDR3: CASSQVGQGNSPLHF. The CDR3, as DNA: TGCGCCAGCAGCCAAGTAGGGCAGGGGAATTCACCCCTCCACTTT.

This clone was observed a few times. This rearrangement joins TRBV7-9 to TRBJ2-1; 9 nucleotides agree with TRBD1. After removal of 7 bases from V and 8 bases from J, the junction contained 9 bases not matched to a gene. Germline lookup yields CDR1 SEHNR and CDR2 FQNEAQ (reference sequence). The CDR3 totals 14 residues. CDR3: CASTPGQGVHEQFF. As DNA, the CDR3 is TGTGCCAGCACCCCGGGACAGGGAGTCCATGAGCAGTTCTTC.